This TCR beta chain came from a study of control samples from healthy donors and cancer patients. The CDR3 covers 13 residues. Germline V gives CDR1 SGHRS, CDR2 YFSETQ. Deletions cut 7 bases from V and 9 bases from J, with 14 bases between. The repertoire was sequenced with immunoSEQ multiplex PCR; TCRdb's copy has only in-frame clones and lacks some. The data contain around 110,000 clones, about 93% of them singletons. J is TRBJ1-6 and V is TRBV5-1, with a tentative D call TRBD1 (5 bases). This clonotype originated in a man aged 25 to 40 in good health. The specimen was blood. This CDR3 reads CASRGEGTSPLHF. For the CDR3, the DNA is TGCGCCAGCCGAGGGGAGGGGACTTCACCCCTCCACTTT.